This TCR beta chain was recorded in a study of cytomegalovirus exposure and HLA in healthy donors. Repertoires were generated with immunoSEQ multiplex PCR, while TCRdb's copy carries only in-frame clones and drops some. The sample records some 320,000 clones, 75% to 90% being singletons. The study drew the donors from its 120-subject validation cohort, separate from the approximately 700-subject first cohort. To note about this clone: The antigen remains undetermined.

The CDR3 spans 12 residues. Germline CDR1 MGHDK, CDR2 SYGVNS. Trimming cost V 7 bases and J 3 bases, with 9 bases left between them. Broader study findings: In the 120 or so validation repertoires, approximately 94% of cluster scores exceeded 0, per a later analysis. Overall, some 160 TCR beta chains were annotated as cytomegalovirus-associated.

This sequence was found in a woman aged 30 to 39 in good health and CMV-seropositive. Sample: PBMCs. This chain uses TRBV25-1 with TRBJ2-5; D gene uncertain. CDR3 in amino acids: CASKDLEETQYF. The CDR3 DNA follows: TGTGCCAGCAAGGACCTCGAAGAGACCCAGTACTTC.